This T cell receptor (beta chain) was retrieved from a study of graft-versus-host responses after intestinal transplantation (TCRdb year 2021). General notes on the study: The transplants that recipients got were multivisceral, liver-intestinal, or isolated intestinal. All recipients received anti-thymocyte globulin induction followed by maintenance tacrolimus and steroids for about three years. After intestinal transplantation, graft-versus-host and host-versus-graft alloreactive T cell clones were followed in the graft, circulation and bone marrow using bulk TCR-beta CDR3 sequencing. Alloreactive clones were identified by sequencing pre-transplant mixed lymphocyte reaction products and comparing them with unstimulated pre-transplant donor and recipient T cells. The cohort enrolled 20 to 30 intestinal transplant recipients including one retransplant, and a few patients lacking pretransplant specimens were excluded. Donor T cell macrochimerism was defined as a peak of at least 4% donor T cells among recipient peripheral blood mononuclear cells. Samples from three later patients were sequenced in-house on an Illumina MiSeq with MiXCR processing rather than by the commercial service. Here is what the overall study found, with its caveats: GvH clones were detected in recipient bone marrow, and some appeared earlier in ileal mucosa or blood, consistent with an intestinal mucosal origin. Early after transplant, peak levels of circulating GvH clones were found to be associated with declines in HvG clones. In patients with donor T cell macrochimerism, the allografts had high GvH to HvG T cell clonal ratios. Conclusions were limited by the relatively low number and heterogeneity of intestinal transplant patients.

Note on this clone: Per-base quality was not reported, and no clone a single base away is much larger than it. This CDR3 is also generated by other DNA sequences in the sample.

Libraries came from the immunoSEQ multiplex PCR assay. For most patients, genomic DNA was isolated with the Qiagen DNeasy Blood and Tissue Kit and shipped frozen to Adaptive Biotechnologies for TCR sequencing. For most patients, genomic DNA was subjected to high-throughput TCR-beta CDR3 sequencing by Adaptive Biotechnologies. The original pipeline was this. Adaptive's ImmunoSEQ software supplied the TCR sequencing data for 15 to 20 patients, while MiXCR and VDJtools were used to process a few other patients. To correct CD4 versus CD8 sorting errors, sequences present in both subsets at a frequency ratio below 5:1 were removed. CDR3 nucleotide sequences shared between donor and recipient were removed because the origin of such sequences could not be assigned. To be classed as alloreactive, a clone needed at least 2-fold expansion over unstimulated cells and a minimum CFSE-low frequency of 0.002% (template counts) or 0.001% (read counts). Clones were considered mappable if detected in sequenced pre-transplant spleen, lymph node, or MLR CFSE-low populations of the donor or recipient. The cumulative frequency of alloreactive clones was calculated as a percentage of all sequences, weighted by copy number. TCRdb's version of the immuneACCESS table is confined to in-frame rearrangements and falls short of the full clone set. An unresolved V gene accounts for under half of the shortfall where checked; the remainder is of unknown origin. V and J calls and clone size come straight from that table; D and trimming were deduced from the DNA. For this sample the table gives about 10,000 clones, of which 30% to 40% were detected only once. The ten largest account for over 4.5% of the sample.

Sample time point, as interpreted from the label and publication: cells obtained before transplantation from donor or recipient. Mixed lymphocyte reactions plated approximately 200,000 CFSE-labeled pre-transplant responders with approximately 200,000 irradiated violet-dye-labeled stimulators and were cultured for around six days. Proliferating CD3+CD4+CFSE-low and CD3+CD8+CFSE-low responder cells were FACS-sorted on a BD Influx sorter after the mixed lymphocyte reaction. This sequence originates from a human patient who was an organ donor for intestinal transplantation. Material: alloreactive CD4+ T cells from a mixed lymphocyte reaction culture, obtained before transplantation. This specimen's cell subset or site label, interpreted: CFSE-low proliferating T cells sorted from approximately six-day pre-transplant mixed lymphocyte reaction (GvH or HvG direction).

The bases read TGTGCCAGCAGCCCTCACGGGCAGGTCTCCTACGAGCAGTACTTC. Translated, it reads CASSPHGQVSYEQYF. The chain joins TRBV6-5 to TRBJ2-7, with the identity of the D gene unclear. V is pared back by 6 bases and J by 0 bases, with 15 bases lying between the germline termini. The germline V gene yields MNHEY for CDR1 and SVGAGI for CDR2. Measured from the cysteine to the phenylalanine, the CDR3 is 15 residues long. The kept DNA is CDR3 alone, 45 bases in frame from the first base.